This TCR beta chain comes out of a study of blood T cell repertoires in COVID-19. Assay: immunoSEQ multiplex PCR; the TCRdb copy retains only in-frame clones and omits some. The table shows 100,000 to 150,000 clones, with roughly 85% occurring only once. Enrollment of patients from Seattle took place during active infection, with longitudinal follow-up. The CDR3 spans 15 residues. The germline CDR1 and CDR2 sequences are MDHEN and SYDVKM. The J segment lost 3 bases and the V segment lost 5 bases, leaving 9 bases of the junction unmatched. The source is a woman older than 75 with COVID-19, enrolled during active disease. V is TRBV28 and J is TRBJ1-1; 7 bases are a match to TRBD1. Material: peripheral blood. In nucleotides, the CDR3 is TGTGCCAGCAGTCCCCGGGGGACAGCTGACACTGAAGCTTTCTTT. It yields the protein CASSPRGTADTEAFF.